This T cell receptor (beta chain) emerged from a study of response to subunit inactivated influenza vaccine. Study-level points and caveats: New T cells are recruited in small numbers by each seasonal influenza vaccination, according to the authors' suggestion.

About this clonotype: The antigen is not known.

From the RT-PCR reads, TCRdb called clonotypes with MiXCR, one entry per CDR3 protein. The profile covers roughly 650,000 distinct CDR3 sequences, with 14% appearing a single time and roughly 7.2% taken by the ten largest. This CDR3 region has 14 residues. The V gene lost 2 bases and the J gene lost 16 bases, with 18 bases spanning the gap. Germline V gene sequence: CDR1 KGHSH, CDR2 LQKENI. Sequences were derived from PBMCs from blood, sampled around 15 days before vaccination. This receptor was taken from a man between 45 and 60 years old who received an inactivated influenza vaccine. The rearrangement uses TRBV18 and TRBJ2-6; D possibly corresponds to TRBD1 (6 bases). The CDR3 spells CASSPMDSQVVLTF. CDR3 DNA sequence: TGTGCCAGCTCACCAATGGACAGTCAAGTCGTGCTGACTTTC.